The source of this T cell receptor beta chain is a study of CD8 T cells in ankylosing spondylitis. This clonotype was recorded a few times. This CDR3 has 12 amino acids. Germline loops: CDR1 SGHTA, CDR2 FQGNSA. Deletions cut 6 bases from V and 10 bases from J, with 13 bases between. TCRdb re-called the 5' RACE reads with MiXCR, one entry per CDR3 protein. This sample has 80,000 to 100,000 distinct CDR3 sequences; 7.5% to 9% occur once, and the top ten carry roughly 5.6%. This TCR was sampled from a male donor with ankylosing spondylitis or in good health (not recorded which). Sequencing was done on a sample of blood, either unsorted or a sorted T cell fraction (not recorded which). The rearrangement joins TRBV7-2 to TRBJ2-1; tentative D call: TRBD1 (5 bases). CDR3 in DNA: TGTGCCAGCAGATGGGATAGGGGCGAGCAGTTCTTC. It specifies CASRWDRGEQFF.